This is a list of T cell receptor beta chains from one sample in a study of T cells in localized non-small cell lung cancer. Sequencing was performed with immunoSEQ multiplex PCR; in TCRdb, only in-frame clones are kept and a portion is missing. The sample comprises tens of thousands of clones, about 87% of which are singletons, and over 12% rests with the top ten. This specimen consisted of peripheral blood, obtained before any cancer treatment. The receptor set was obtained from a man aged 40 to 70 with stage I squamous cell lung carcinoma. Both conserved end residues are part of each CDR3. D genes are given only for firm matches. Clone size, where shown, is once, few, many, or a class for clones that have expanded.

cdr3_nt: TGTGCCATCAGTGCGCAAGACACATACGAGCAGTACTTC; cdr3_aa: CAISAQDTYEQYF; v_call: TRBV10-3; clone_size: NA; cdr3_length: 13; d_call: NA; j_call: TRBJ2-7
cdr3_nt: TGCGCCAGCAGCTTGGTTGTGGGTGGAATAGCCAAAAACATTCAGTACTTC; cdr3_aa: CASSLVVGGIAKNIQYF; v_call: TRBV5-1; clone_size: NA; cdr3_length: 17; d_call: NA; j_call: TRBJ2-4
cdr3_nt: TGTGCCAGCAGTCAACAGGGTGGGGGGATAGAAAAACTGTTTTTT; cdr3_aa: CASSQQGGGIEKLFF; v_call: TRBV28; clone_size: once; cdr3_length: 15; d_call: NA; j_call: TRBJ1-4
cdr3_nt: TGTGCCAGCAGCAAAGGAGGTCTTAAGGACAGGCTTCGGGACTATGGCTACACCTTC; cdr3_aa: CASSKGGLKDRLRDYGYTF; v_call: TRBV21-1; clone_size: NA; cdr3_length: 19; d_call: NA; j_call: TRBJ1-2
cdr3_nt: TGCGCCAGCAGCTTGGGAACAGGGGGAAGGGGTGAGCAGTTCTTC; cdr3_aa: CASSLGTGGRGEQFF; v_call: TRBV5-1; clone_size: few; cdr3_length: 15; d_call: TRBD1; j_call: TRBJ2-1
cdr3_nt: TGTGCCAGCAGCTCCGGGGGACGGAAGGTTTCCTACGAGCAGTACTTC; cdr3_aa: CASSSGGRKVSYEQYF; v_call: TRBV5-6; clone_size: NA; cdr3_length: 16; d_call: NA; j_call: TRBJ2-7
cdr3_nt: TGCGCCAGCAGCTTGAGGGGGAATAACGGAAACACCATATATTTT; cdr3_aa: CASSLRGNNGNTIYF; v_call: TRBV5-1; clone_size: NA; cdr3_length: 15; d_call: NA; j_call: TRBJ1-3
cdr3_nt: TGTGCCAGCACCCCGGGTCTCACAGATACGCAGTATTTT; cdr3_aa: CASTPGLTDTQYF; v_call: TRBV6-5; clone_size: NA; cdr3_length: 13; d_call: NA; j_call: TRBJ2-3
cdr3_nt: TGTGCCAGCAGCCTACGACTAGCGGGGGGCCGTCAGGAGCAGTTCTTC; cdr3_aa: CASSLRLAGGRQEQFF; v_call: TRBV7-2; clone_size: NA; cdr3_length: 16; d_call: TRBD2; j_call: TRBJ2-1
cdr3_nt: TGCGCCAGCAGTCGGGAACAGAACACTGAAGCTTTCTTT; cdr3_aa: CASSREQNTEAFF; v_call: TRBV5-1; clone_size: once; cdr3_length: 13; d_call: NA; j_call: TRBJ1-1
cdr3_nt: TGTGCCAGCAGCTTAAGGTTAAACAACAGGCTACCCTACGAGCAGTACTTC; cdr3_aa: CASSLRLNNRLPYEQYF; v_call: TRBV7-2; clone_size: NA; cdr3_length: 17; d_call: NA; j_call: TRBJ2-7
cdr3_nt: TGTGCCAGCAGTGGACGGACAGGGGACGAGCAGTACTTC; cdr3_aa: CASSGRTGDEQYF; v_call: TRBV6-1; clone_size: NA; cdr3_length: 13; d_call: TRBD1; j_call: TRBJ2-7
cdr3_nt: TGTGCCAGCACCGGTACGGGACAGGGAATCAATGAGCAGTTCTTC; cdr3_aa: CASTGTGQGINEQFF; v_call: TRBV6-5; clone_size: NA; cdr3_length: 15; d_call: TRBD1; j_call: TRBJ2-1
cdr3_nt: TGTGCCAGCAGTGAATATGGGAGGTCGTCCGGGGAGCTGTTTTTT; cdr3_aa: CASSEYGRSSGELFF; v_call: TRBV2; clone_size: NA; cdr3_length: 15; d_call: NA; j_call: TRBJ2-2
cdr3_nt: TGTGCCAGCAGCTTCTACACCAATAGCAATCAGCCCCAGCATTTT; cdr3_aa: CASSFYTNSNQPQHF; v_call: TRBV5-8; clone_size: NA; cdr3_length: 15; d_call: NA; j_call: TRBJ1-5
cdr3_nt: TGTGCCAGCAGTGACTCCGGGACAGGGGAGGAAAAACTGTTTTTT; cdr3_aa: CASSDSGTGEEKLFF; v_call: TRBV6-5; clone_size: NA; cdr3_length: 15; d_call: TRBD1; j_call: TRBJ1-4
cdr3_nt: TGTGCCAGCAGCCTCTCCGGGACGGCCCCGGCGCATTTT; cdr3_aa: CASSLSGTAPAHF; v_call: TRBV7-9; clone_size: NA; cdr3_length: 13; d_call: NA; j_call: TRBJ1-5
cdr3_nt: TGTGCCAGCAGTGGGACAGGGACGAGTGGGGAGACCCAGTACTTC; cdr3_aa: CASSGTGTSGETQYF; v_call: TRBV2; clone_size: NA; cdr3_length: 15; d_call: TRBD1; j_call: TRBJ2-5
cdr3_nt: TGTGCCAGCTCCCTACAGGGGGTAACTAATGAAAAACTGTTTTTT; cdr3_aa: CASSLQGVTNEKLFF; v_call: TRBV18; clone_size: NA; cdr3_length: 15; d_call: TRBD1; j_call: TRBJ1-4
cdr3_nt: TGTGCCAGCAGCTTATACCCAAACACTGAAGCTTTCTTT; cdr3_aa: CASSLYPNTEAFF; v_call: TRBV7-3; clone_size: NA; cdr3_length: 13; d_call: NA; j_call: TRBJ1-1
cdr3_nt: TGTGCCAGCAGTTTAAGAGGGGGGAACACCGGGGAGCTGTTTTTT; cdr3_aa: CASSLRGGNTGELFF; v_call: TRBV28; clone_size: once; cdr3_length: 15; d_call: NA; j_call: TRBJ2-2
cdr3_nt: TGTGCCAGTAGTATGAGTGAGGGCTATTCACCCCTCCACTTT; cdr3_aa: CASSMSEGYSPLHF; v_call: TRBV19; clone_size: NA; cdr3_length: 14; d_call: NA; j_call: TRBJ1-6
cdr3_nt: TGTGCCAGCAGTTACTCGAGAGTCACCTTGAACACTGAAGCTTTCTTT; cdr3_aa: CASSYSRVTLNTEAFF; v_call: TRBV6-5; clone_size: NA; cdr3_length: 16; d_call: NA; j_call: TRBJ1-1
cdr3_nt: TGTGCCAGCAGGGGACAGGGCCAGAACACTGAAGCTTTCTTT; cdr3_aa: CASRGQGQNTEAFF; v_call: TRBV6-5; clone_size: NA; cdr3_length: 14; d_call: TRBD1; j_call: TRBJ1-1
cdr3_nt: TGTGCCAGCAGCGTCGGGGAGGGCTCTGGGGCCAACGTCCTGACTTTC; cdr3_aa: CASSVGEGSGANVLTF; v_call: TRBV11-2; clone_size: NA; cdr3_length: 16; d_call: TRBD2; j_call: TRBJ2-6
cdr3_nt: TGCGCCAGCAGCCAAGCCGAGCCGCGGGGGGGGGCCTCCTATAATTCACCCCTCCACTTT; cdr3_aa: CASSQAEPRGGASYNSPLHF; v_call: TRBV4-3; clone_size: NA; cdr3_length: 20; d_call: NA; j_call: TRBJ1-6
cdr3_nt: TGTGCCAGCAGCCCCGGACAGGGAGATCAGCCCCAGCATTTT; cdr3_aa: CASSPGQGDQPQHF; v_call: TRBV28; clone_size: NA; cdr3_length: 14; d_call: TRBD1; j_call: TRBJ1-5
cdr3_nt: TGTGCCACCAGCAGAGTTGGAAGTTCACCCCTCCACTTT; cdr3_aa: CATSRVGSSPLHF; v_call: TRBV15; clone_size: NA; cdr3_length: 13; d_call: NA; j_call: TRBJ1-6
cdr3_nt: TGTGCCAGCAGGACTAGCGGGGGGGAGACCCAGTACTTC; cdr3_aa: CASRTSGGETQYF; v_call: TRBV27; clone_size: NA; cdr3_length: 13; d_call: TRBD2; j_call: TRBJ2-5
cdr3_nt: TGTGCCTGGAGTCCACGGCAGCTTGCTTTCTTT; cdr3_aa: CAWSPRQLAFF; v_call: TRBV30; clone_size: NA; cdr3_length: 11; d_call: NA; j_call: TRBJ1-1
cdr3_nt: TGTGCCAGCAGCTTAGAGGGGGGGACAGTCAATGAGCAGTTCTTC; cdr3_aa: CASSLEGGTVNEQFF; v_call: TRBV11-3; clone_size: NA; cdr3_length: 15; d_call: NA; j_call: TRBJ2-1
cdr3_nt: TGTGCCAGCAGTGAACAACTCTACGAGCAGTACTTC; cdr3_aa: CASSEQLYEQYF; v_call: TRBV2; clone_size: NA; cdr3_length: 12; d_call: NA; j_call: TRBJ2-7
cdr3_nt: TGTGCCAGCAGTGAAGGGGTCAGGAGGTACACTGAAGCTTTCTTT; cdr3_aa: CASSEGVRRYTEAFF; v_call: TRBV6-1; clone_size: NA; cdr3_length: 15; d_call: NA; j_call: TRBJ1-1
cdr3_nt: TGTGCCACCCAGACGACGGCTCATTACCTTTACGAGCAGTACTTC; cdr3_aa: CATQTTAHYLYEQYF; v_call: TRBV27; clone_size: NA; cdr3_length: 15; d_call: NA; j_call: TRBJ2-7
cdr3_nt: TGCGCCAGCAGCAAGACAGGGGACTACACCGGGGAGCTGTTTTTT; cdr3_aa: CASSKTGDYTGELFF; v_call: TRBV5-1; clone_size: once; cdr3_length: 15; d_call: TRBD1; j_call: TRBJ2-2
cdr3_nt: TGTGCCAGCAGCTTAGCAGGGGGCCCTTTTAATTCACCCCTCCACTTT; cdr3_aa: CASSLAGGPFNSPLHF; v_call: TRBV7-8; clone_size: NA; cdr3_length: 16; d_call: TRBD1; j_call: TRBJ1-6
cdr3_nt: TGTGCCAGCAGTTGGACCGGGACAGGGCACACCGGGGAGCTGTTTTTT; cdr3_aa: CASSWTGTGHTGELFF; v_call: TRBV11-3; clone_size: NA; cdr3_length: 16; d_call: TRBD1; j_call: TRBJ2-2
cdr3_nt: TGTGCCACCAGCAGAGATCCGGGTCGAGAGACCCAGTACTTC; cdr3_aa: CATSRDPGRETQYF; v_call: TRBV15; clone_size: NA; cdr3_length: 14; d_call: NA; j_call: TRBJ2-5
cdr3_nt: TGCAGCGTTGGGGGGAGCCGAAGTGGCTACACCTTC; cdr3_aa: CSVGGSRSGYTF; v_call: TRBV29-1; clone_size: NA; cdr3_length: 12; d_call: NA; j_call: TRBJ1-2
cdr3_nt: TGTGCCAGCAGAACACAAGGGGCGGGGGGGATTAAAGAGACCCAGTACTTC; cdr3_aa: CASRTQGAGGIKETQYF; v_call: TRBV2; clone_size: NA; cdr3_length: 17; d_call: TRBD2; j_call: TRBJ2-5
cdr3_nt: TGTGCCAGCAGCCGAACGCGGATCCGGGACAGGGACTCCTACGAGCAGTACTTC; cdr3_aa: CASSRTRIRDRDSYEQYF; v_call: TRBV14; clone_size: NA; cdr3_length: 18; d_call: TRBD1; j_call: TRBJ2-7
cdr3_nt: TGTGCCAGCAGCACCCGGGACAGGGACGAGCAGTACTTC; cdr3_aa: CASSTRDRDEQYF; v_call: TRBV7-6; clone_size: NA; cdr3_length: 13; d_call: TRBD1; j_call: TRBJ2-7
cdr3_nt: TGTGCCAGCAGACGTACGCAGGGGAGCAGGAACACTGAAGCTTTCTTT; cdr3_aa: CASRRTQGSRNTEAFF; v_call: TRBV27; clone_size: NA; cdr3_length: 16; d_call: NA; j_call: TRBJ1-1
cdr3_nt: TGTGCCAGCAGCGGAGGTGGGATACTGAACACTGAAGCTTTCTTT; cdr3_aa: CASSGGGILNTEAFF; v_call: TRBV7-2; clone_size: NA; cdr3_length: 15; d_call: NA; j_call: TRBJ1-1
cdr3_nt: TGTGCCAGCAGTTTATCCTTCCCCGACAGTCCGGTTGGAAACACCATATATTTT; cdr3_aa: CASSLSFPDSPVGNTIYF; v_call: TRBV28; clone_size: NA; cdr3_length: 18; d_call: NA; j_call: TRBJ1-3
cdr3_nt: TGTGCCAGCAGTTACGGACTAAGCGGGGGGAGGGATACGCAGTATTTT; cdr3_aa: CASSYGLSGGRDTQYF; v_call: TRBV6-5; clone_size: NA; cdr3_length: 16; d_call: TRBD2; j_call: TRBJ2-3
cdr3_nt: TGTGCCACCATGACAGGATCTAAGTTAAACAATGAGCAGTTCTTC; cdr3_aa: CATMTGSKLNNEQFF; v_call: TRBV6-1; clone_size: NA; cdr3_length: 15; d_call: NA; j_call: TRBJ2-1
cdr3_nt: TGTGCCACCAGCAGAGAGGCCCGGACGAATTGGGGAAACACCATATATTTT; cdr3_aa: CATSREARTNWGNTIYF; v_call: TRBV15; clone_size: NA; cdr3_length: 17; d_call: NA; j_call: TRBJ1-3
cdr3_nt: TGTGCCAGCAGCTTAGTCAGCGGGGGAACGCAGTATTTT; cdr3_aa: CASSLVSGGTQYF; v_call: TRBV7-9; clone_size: NA; cdr3_length: 13; d_call: TRBD2; j_call: TRBJ2-3
cdr3_nt: TGCGCCAGCAGCTTGGCCCCAGGGGGAACCCTAGAAGGGTCTGGAAACACCATATATTTT; cdr3_aa: CASSLAPGGTLEGSGNTIYF; v_call: TRBV5-1; clone_size: few; cdr3_length: 20; d_call: TRBD1; j_call: TRBJ1-3
cdr3_nt: TGTGCCAGCAGCGTAGGGGGGTCCCTATACAATGAGCAGTTCTTC; cdr3_aa: CASSVGGSLYNEQFF; v_call: TRBV9; clone_size: NA; cdr3_length: 15; d_call: NA; j_call: TRBJ2-1
cdr3_nt: TGTGCCAGCAGTTACGGGAAAGGGGCGGAGACCCAGTACTTC; cdr3_aa: CASSYGKGAETQYF; v_call: TRBV6-6; clone_size: NA; cdr3_length: 14; d_call: NA; j_call: TRBJ2-5
cdr3_nt: TGTGCCAGCAGCCAAGATAATAGCGGGTTGACCGCAGATACGCAGTATTTT; cdr3_aa: CASSQDNSGLTADTQYF; v_call: TRBV4-2; clone_size: NA; cdr3_length: 17; d_call: TRBD2; j_call: TRBJ2-3
cdr3_nt: TGTGCCAGCAGTACTCGGAGCTCCTATAATTCACCCCTCCACTTT; cdr3_aa: CASSTRSSYNSPLHF; v_call: TRBV6-6; clone_size: once; cdr3_length: 15; d_call: NA; j_call: TRBJ1-6
cdr3_nt: TGCGCCAGCAGCTTGGCCGGGGGAAAGGATGGCTACACCTTC; cdr3_aa: CASSLAGGKDGYTF; v_call: TRBV5-1; clone_size: NA; cdr3_length: 14; d_call: NA; j_call: TRBJ1-2
cdr3_nt: TGTGCCAGCAGTTCCCCAAACAGGGATCGCGGTGGCTACACCTTC; cdr3_aa: CASSSPNRDRGGYTF; v_call: TRBV27; clone_size: NA; cdr3_length: 15; d_call: NA; j_call: TRBJ1-2
cdr3_nt: TGTGCCAGCAGTGAATTATGGGTCCAGGGGCAAGAGACCCAGTACTTC; cdr3_aa: CASSELWVQGQETQYF; v_call: TRBV6-1; clone_size: NA; cdr3_length: 16; d_call: NA; j_call: TRBJ2-5
cdr3_nt: TGTGCCAGCTCAAAGGACAGGGGAGGTGAAAAACTGTTTTTT; cdr3_aa: CASSKDRGGEKLFF; v_call: TRBV18; clone_size: few; cdr3_length: 14; d_call: TRBD1; j_call: TRBJ1-4
cdr3_nt: TGTGCCAGCAGTGAAATTGGGCTTCGAGTCGCTGGCTACACCTTC; cdr3_aa: CASSEIGLRVAGYTF; v_call: TRBV6-1; clone_size: NA; cdr3_length: 15; d_call: NA; j_call: TRBJ1-2
cdr3_nt: TGCGCCAGCGCCCCCTACAGGGTAGAAGGAGATACGCAGTATTTT; cdr3_aa: CASAPYRVEGDTQYF; v_call: TRBV10-2; clone_size: NA; cdr3_length: 15; d_call: NA; j_call: TRBJ2-3